The clone carrying this T cell receptor (beta chain) was seen only once. Its antigen is not identified. It was with a sample-barcoded 5' primer and a J-beta primer mix that a second PCR of about 7 to 12 cycles was run. Per-sample output comprised a minimum of 3 million paired-end reads containing CDR3. TCRdb reprocessed the 5' RACE reads via MiXCR and lists one record per CDR3 protein. This table has fewer than 800,000 distinct CDR3 sequences, 49% appearing once. This sample stems from a study of blood T cells in healthy people across ages. Study findings and constraints: Any changes in expanded clonotypes were possibly confounded, as donor CMV status remained unknown.

Caucasian individuals from Russia who were healthy and aged roughly 6 to 90 acted as donors. This clonotype originated in a woman aged 55-69 years in good health. Sequences were obtained from blood.

CDR3 residues: CASSRTDGSYNEQFF. The CDR3 nucleotides read TGTGCCAGCAGCCGTACGGATGGCTCCTACAATGAGCAGTTCTTC. The chain employs TRBV9 and TRBJ2-1; D is undetermined. Deletions cut 4 bases from V and 0 bases from J, with 11 bases between. Looked up from germline, CDR1 is SGDLS and CDR2 is YYNGEE. The CDR3 contains 15 residues.